These T cell receptor beta chains were read from a single sample in a study of T-cell memory formation after mild COVID-19. One entry per CDR3 protein results from TCRdb running MiXCR on the 5' RACE reads. This table has 380,000 or so distinct CDR3 sequences, 12% to 15% appearing once. Sequenced sample: PBMCs or a T cell subset sorted from them (not recorded which). The receptors stem from a man aged 18 to 30 who had mild COVID-19 (a few samples of this study predate the infection). Cell type and time point are not known. CDR3s include the opening cysteine and the closing phenylalanine or tryptophan. A D gene is named only where the DNA matches it firmly. Size tells how often a clone was seen (once, few, many) or the class of an expanded clone, and some rows leave it out.

J gene,clone size,V gene,D gene,CDR3 protein,CDR3 DNA
TRBJ2-1,NA,TRBV20-1,NA,CSANAINNEQFF,TGCAGTGCCAACGCAATTAACAATGAGCAGTTCTTC
TRBJ1-1,NA,TRBV7-2,NA,CASSWAGSNTEAFF,TGTGCCAGCAGCTGGGCCGGAAGCAACACTGAAGCTTTCTTT
TRBJ2-6,few,TRBV6-2/TRBV6-3,NA,CASSYFRVLRPGANVLTF,TGTGCCAGCAGTTACTTCAGGGTGCTGAGGCCTGGGGCCAACGTCCTGACTTTC
TRBJ2-4,few,TRBV20-1,TRBD1,CSAQRRDRTILAKNIQYF,TGCAGTGCCCAGCGTAGGGACAGGACAATTCTAGCCAAAAACATTCAGTACTTC
TRBJ1-5,few,TRBV6-5,NA,CASTSGYNQPQHF,TGTGCCAGCACCAGTGGGTACAATCAGCCCCAGCATTTT
TRBJ2-3,NA,TRBV7-9,NA,CASSLTSARRSDTQYF,TGTGCCAGCAGCTTAACGTCGGCCAGACGATCAGATACGCAGTATTTT
TRBJ2-4,NA,TRBV4-1,NA,CASSQGLAKYLAKNIQYF,TGCGCCAGCAGCCAAGGTCTAGCAAAATATCTAGCCAAAAACATTCAGTACTTC
TRBJ1-6,many,TRBV21-1,NA,CASSKPDRANSPLHF,TGTGCCAGCAGCAAACCGGACAGAGCAAATTCACCCCTCCACTTT
TRBJ1-1,NA,TRBV29-1,TRBD1,CSVESQGGTEAFF,TGCAGCGTTGAAAGTCAGGGGGGGACTGAAGCTTTCTTT
TRBJ1-5,NA,TRBV6-2/TRBV6-3,NA,CASSYSQAGHQPQHF,TGTGCCAGCAGTTACTCGCAGGCAGGGCATCAGCCCCAGCATTTT
TRBJ2-5,few,TRBV7-2,NA,CASSPQMQTQYF,TGTGCCAGCAGCCCCCAGATGCAGACCCAGTACTTC
TRBJ1-2,NA,TRBV30,TRBD1,CAWSVRRYGRDSLNYGYTF,TGTGCCTGGAGTGTACGACGGTATGGTCGGGACAGTCTAAACTATGGCTACACCTTC
TRBJ2-7,NA,TRBV4-3,TRBD1,CASSRARDRGFYGPYEQYF,TGCGCCAGCAGCCGAGCCCGGGACAGGGGGTTCTACGGCCCCTACGAGCAGTACTTC
TRBJ1-1,NA,TRBV18,NA,CASSPQSLEAFF,TGTGCCAGCTCACCACAATCTCTTGAAGCTTTCTTT
TRBJ2-1,NA,TRBV3-1,NA,CASSQGDSGEEQFF,TGTGCCAGCAGCCAAGGGGACTCAGGGGAGGAGCAGTTCTTC
TRBJ2-2,NA,TRBV5-1,TRBD1,CASTSRTGEAGELFF,TGCGCCAGCACTTCCAGGACAGGGGAGGCCGGGGAGCTGTTTTTT
TRBJ2-6,NA,TRBV6-2/TRBV6-3,NA,CASSYSIRVPVGANVLTF,TGTGCCAGCAGTTACTCGATAAGGGTCCCTGTGGGGGCCAACGTCCTGACTTTC
TRBJ1-1,NA,TRBV7-9,NA,CASSNTGRGTEAFF,TGTGCCAGCAGCAACACGGGGCGGGGTACTGAAGCTTTCTTT
TRBJ1-5,few,TRBV2,NA,CASRSPGEGQPQHF,TGTGCCAGCAGATCCCCAGGGGAAGGACAGCCCCAGCATTTT
TRBJ1-1,few,TRBV7-8,NA,CASRPRGAAEAFF,TGTGCCAGCAGACCTAGAGGGGCCGCTGAAGCTTTCTTT
TRBJ1-5,NA,TRBV18,TRBD1,CASSRTGGGSQPQHF,TGTGCCAGCTCACGGACAGGGGGGGGAAGTCAGCCCCAGCATTTT
TRBJ2-6,many,TRBV5-4,NA,CASSAGSGANVLTF,TGTGCCAGCAGTGCAGGGTCTGGGGCCAACGTCCTGACTTTC
TRBJ2-7,few,TRBV5-1,TRBD1,CASSIGQGSHEQYF,TGCGCCAGCAGCATAGGACAGGGGAGTCACGAGCAGTACTTC
TRBJ2-1,NA,TRBV18,NA,CASSPGFADNEQFF,TGTGCCAGCTCACCAGGTTTCGCAGACAATGAGCAGTTCTTC
TRBJ2-5,NA,TRBV6-5,NA,CASSYQPGYRETQYF,TGTGCCAGCAGTTACCAGCCGGGGTATAGAGAGACCCAGTACTTC
TRBJ1-5,NA,TRBV28,TRBD1,CASSSPGTGGAPQHF,TGTGCCAGCAGTTCCCCCGGGACAGGGGGGGCGCCCCAGCATTTT
TRBJ2-3,few,TRBV6-2/TRBV6-3,NA,CASRRRVTSTDTQYF,TGTGCCAGCAGGAGGCGGGTTACTAGCACAGATACGCAGTATTTT
TRBJ1-2,NA,TRBV20-1,TRBD1,CSAQQGFYGYTF,TGCAGTGCCCAACAGGGGTTCTATGGCTACACCTTC
TRBJ1-5,many,TRBV4-1,NA,CASSRREGNQPQHF,TGCGCCAGCAGCCGCAGGGAAGGCAATCAGCCCCAGCATTTT
TRBJ1-1,NA,TRBV5-1,TRBD1,CASSLAGTGSTEAFF,TGCGCCAGCAGCTTGGCCGGGACAGGGAGCACTGAAGCTTTCTTT
TRBJ2-5,few,TRBV12-3/TRBV12-4,NA,CASSGGKGSETQYF,TGTGCCAGCAGTGGGGGGAAGGGATCAGAGACCCAGTACTTC